The 12 T cell receptor beta chains in this list originate from one sample, sequenced in a study of OX40 agonist ivuxolimab in advanced cancers. Assay used: immunoSEQ multiplex PCR; TCRdb lists only in-frame clones, some missing. The sample carries about 42,000 clones, 75% to 90% recorded once. The sequenced sample was CD4+ or CD8+ T cells sorted from blood, obtained in a trial of the OX40 agonist ivuxolimab. The receptors come from an adult with an advanced solid tumor such as melanoma, head and neck, liver or kidney cancer.

The V gene is TRBV28, the J gene TRBJ2-1; 8 bases align to TRBD2. The CDR3 covers 16 residues. CDR1 is MDHEN, CDR2 SYDVKM, per germline. V lost 6 bases, J lost 5 bases, and 12 bases stayed unmatched. CDR3 DNA sequence: TGTGCCAGCAGCCTGATTAGCGGGGTTACAAACAATGAGCAGTTCTTC. Translating it yields CASSLISGVTNNEQFF.

This clone was counted a few times. V usage is TRBV29-1 and J usage is TRBJ1-1; no reliable D call. The ends were cut back, 3 bases at V and 0 bases at J, with 5 bases in the middle. The CDR3 length is 12 residues. Looked up from germline, CDR1 is SQVTM and CDR2 is ANQGSEA. DNA of the CDR3: TGCAGCGTTGATGAGGTGAACACTGAAGCTTTCTTT. Amino acids: CSVDEVNTEAFF.

J is TRBJ2-1 and V is TRBV28; 8 nucleotides agree with TRBD1. Germline loops: CDR1 MDHEN, CDR2 SYDVKM. CDR3 length equals 15 residues. V dropped 5 bases and J dropped 2; count of bases not matched to a gene: 5. The DNA of the CDR3 is TGTGCCAGCAGTCTTTCAGGGGGCACCTACAATGAGCAGTTCTTC. This gives the protein CASSLSGGTYNEQFF.

The chain carries TRBV7-3 and TRBJ1-2, with unresolved D. This CDR3 is built from 15 residues. CDR1 and CDR2 from the germline V gene are SGHTA and FQGTGA. V lost 4 bases and J lost 2, with 14 bases in between. The chain's CDR3 is CASSSGPPANYGYTF. The CDR3 nucleotides are TGTGCCAGCAGCTCCGGGCCTCCCGCCAACTATGGCTACACCTTC.

This clone was observed a handful of times. CDR3 region: CASSEQTNYGYTF. The CDR3 DNA follows: TGTGCCAGCAGTGAGCAAACTAACTATGGCTACACCTTC. The chain has TRBV2 and TRBJ1-2; D gene ambiguous. The CDR3 runs to 13 residues. V dropped 3 bases and J dropped 0 bases, with 5 bases sitting between them. CDR1 SNHLY and CDR2 FYNNEI come from the germline V gene. The full variable domain, completed using reference TRBV2 and TRBJ1-2, is EPEVTQTPSHQVTQMGQEVILRCVPISNHLYFYWYRQILGQKVEFLVSFYNNEISEKSEIFDDQFSVERPDGSNFTLKIRSTKLEDSAMYFCASSEQTNYGYTFGSGTRLTVV.

The chain has TRBV2 and TRBJ2-2; D perhaps matches TRBD1 (6 bases). Germline CDR1 is SNHLY and CDR2 is FYNNEI. V shed 0 bases and J shed 0 bases, with 11 bases lying between them. The CDR3 is 17 amino acids. The CDR3 loop reads CASSEAQGRSNTGELFF. The CDR3 bases are TGTGCCAGCAGTGAAGCTCAGGGGCGATCGAACACCGGGGAGCTGTTTTTT.

The genes are TRBV18 and TRBJ2-2; D gene ambiguous. Trimming stripped 6 bases from V and 0 bases from J, with 11 bases between. Germline V gene data show CDR1 as KGHSH and CDR2 as LQKENI. This CDR3 contains 15 residues. CDR3 amino acids: CASSLTQANTGELFF. As DNA, the CDR3 is TGTGCCAGCTCCCTGACGCAAGCGAACACCGGGGAGCTGTTTTTT.

V is TRBV15 and J is TRBJ1-2, with 11 bases that match TRBD1. V dropped 3 bases and J dropped 4; count of bases not matched to a gene: 4. This CDR3 spans 15 amino acids. Germline loops: CDR1 LNHNV, CDR2 YYDKDF (reference sequence). The CDR3 nucleotides read TGTGCCACCAGCAGCCCGGGACAGGGGGTCTATGGCTACACCTTC. It is translated as CATSSPGQGVYGYTF.

This clone was detected only once. The V and J genes are TRBV30 and TRBJ2-5; 9 nucleotides align to TRBD1. CDR1 and CDR2 from the germline V gene are GTSNPN and SVGIG (reference sequence). The CDR3 has 14 amino acids. The V gene end was trimmed by 0 bases and the J gene end by 5 bases; junction bases not matched to a gene: 4. The CDR3 reads CAWSVQGARETQYF. In DNA form, the CDR3 reads TGTGCCTGGAGTGTACAGGGGGCTAGGGAGACCCAGTACTTC.

J is TRBJ1-2 and V is TRBV7-2; 8 bases match TRBD1. Per the germline V gene, CDR1 is SGHTA and CDR2 is FQGNSA. The CDR3 spans 16 residues. The V gene end was trimmed by 3 bases and the J gene end by 7 bases; junction bases not matched to a gene: 13. The CDR3 nucleotides read TGTGCCAGCAGCTTTAATAGTGGGCAGGGGGCGCTTGGCTACACCTTC. As protein: CASSFNSGQGALGYTF.

The table lists this clone with a few counts. The V and J genes are TRBV28 and TRBJ2-2, with D perhaps matching TRBD1 (6 bases). Per germline, CDR1 MDHEN and CDR2 SYDVKM. Trimming shortened V by 5 bases and J by 5 bases, and 15 bases separated the two germline ends. CDR3 length: 15 residues. DNA of the CDR3: TGTGCCAGCAGTGCAGCCCTCAGGGGTACCGGGGAGCTGTTTTTT. This encodes CASSAALRGTGELFF.

This chain uses TRBV5-6 with TRBJ1-6, with no clear D. The CDR3 covers 15 residues. Per the germline V gene, CDR1 is SGHDT and CDR2 is YYEEEE. V lost 3 bases, J lost 5 bases, and 12 bases lay in between. The CDR3, as DNA: TGTGCCAGCAGCTCCTGGGCCTCGGATAATTCACCCCTCCACTTT. Protein: CASSSWASDNSPLHF. The complete variable domain, with remaining parts taken from reference TRBV5-6 and TRBJ1-6, reads DAGVTQSPTHLIKTRGQQVTLRCSPKSGHDTVSWYQQALGQGPQFIFQYYEEEERQRGNFPDRFSGHQFPNYSSELNVNALLLGDSALYLCASSSWASDNSPLHFGNGTRLTVT.